This T cell receptor beta chain emerged from a study of T cells in Graves' hyperthyroidism and ophthalmopathy. RNA transcripts yielded amplified TCR beta CDR3 regions. First-round RT-PCR with HTBI primers amplified the TCR CDR3 region. In TCRdb, the multiplex PCR reads were re-called with MiXCR into one record per CDR3 protein. The table includes more than 350,000 distinct CDR3 sequences, just under 15% detected once. This CDR3 region has 11 residues. V shed 6 bases, J shed 12 bases, and the junction held 5 bases outside the gene matches. From germline, CDR1 is SNHLY and CDR2 FYNNEI. The specimen was blood. This chain uses TRBV2 with TRBJ2-1; 7 bases fit TRBD1. The source is a woman under 40 with Graves' hyperthyroidism. CDR3 coding DNA: TGTGCCAGCAGCCCGGGACAGCGGCAGTTCTTC. This sequence encodes CASSPGQRQFF.